These 25 T cell receptor beta chains were all obtained from the same sample, sequenced in a study of read filtering for tumor transcriptome and immune sequencing. The library was built from roughly 400 ng RNA with molecular barcoded adaptors for alpha/delta and beta/gamma chains. TCRdb processed the reads anew with MiXCR; each CDR3 protein has one entry. The sample has 40,000 or so distinct CDR3 sequences, about 11% seen once; the top ten hold approximately 30%. The material sequenced was a population of CD138-negative cells sorted from bone marrow. These receptors were obtained from a donor aged 40 or older with multiple myeloma.

This clonotype came up many times. The chain employs TRBV7-3 and TRBJ2-3; 8 bases are shared with TRBD2. V gave up 2 bases and J gave up 0 bases; unmatched junction bases: 4. CDR1 is SGHTA and CDR2 is FQGTGA in the germline V gene. This CDR3 is 16 amino acids long. CDR3 amino acids: CASSLLGGGSTDTQYF. CDR3 bases: TGTGCCAGCAGCTTACTGGGCGGGGGGAGCACAGATACGCAGTATTTT.

At least ten counts were recorded for this clonotype. CDR3 DNA sequence: TGTGCTTCATATGGGGGCCCTATAGGTACCTACAATGAGCAGTTCTTC. Its protein product is CASYGGPIGTYNEQFF. The genes are TRBV12-3 or TRBV12-4 and TRBJ2-1; D possibly corresponds to TRBD1 (6 bases). CDR3 length: 16 residues.

This clonotype was counted a few times. Mismatch with germline at one junction end may stem from a read error. The V gene is TRBV5-1, the J gene TRBJ2-1; maybe TRBD1 (6 bases). The length of the CDR3 is 15 residues. Germline CDR1 reads SGHRS; CDR2 reads YFSETQ. The CDR3 sequence: CASRQQGLSYSEQFF. The DNA for the CDR3 is TGCGCCAGCAGGCAGCAGGGGCTCTCCTACAGTGAGCAGTTCTTC.

This sequence joins TRBV11-3 and TRBJ2-3, with 7 bases matching TRBD1. The germline V gene has CDR1 SGHNT and CDR2 YENEEA. Trimming removed 0 bases from V and 12 bases from J; junction bases left unmatched: 6. CDR3 length equals 13 residues. The DNA of the CDR3 is TGTGCCAGCAGCTTAGATCAGGGGGTGGCTCAGTATTTT. Translating gives CASSLDQGVAQYF.

This clonotype was counted at least ten times. CDR3 sequence: CSARDRSRRAVTIYEQYF. The CDR3 DNA reads as TGCAGTGCTAGAGATCGGAGTAGGAGAGCAGTTACCATCTACGAGCAGTACTTC. V and J are TRBV20-1 and TRBJ2-7, with D hard to call. V was cut by 0 bases and J by 3 bases, with 24 bases left in between. CDR1 is DFQATT, CDR2 SNEGSKA, per germline (reference sequence). The CDR3 contains 18 residues.

This clonotype was counted ten times or more. This chain joins TRBV27 and TRBJ1-5, with TRBD1 matching 8 bases. Germline V gene sequence: CDR1 MNHEY, CDR2 SMNVEV (reference sequence). The CDR3 consists of 13 residues. Losses at the gene ends were 8 bases for V and 7 bases for J; bases not matched to a gene: 7. In DNA, the CDR3 is TGTGCCAGCTGGACAGGGAGAGGACAGCCCCAGCATTTT. Protein: CASWTGRGQPQHF.

This clonotype was picked up many times. V and J are TRBV7-9 and TRBJ2-6; weak D call: TRBD1 (6 bases). From germline, CDR1 is SEHNR and CDR2 FQNEAQ (reference sequence). The CDR3 loop spans 14 amino acids. V lost 8 bases to trimming and J lost 2 bases, with 10 bases between them. CDR3 region: CASFWGPGANVLTF. The CDR3 bases are TGTGCCAGCTTTTGGGGGCCTGGGGCCAACGTCCTGACTTTC.

By sample fraction, this clonotype is medium-sized. The chain has TRBV3-1 and TRBJ2-1; 8 positions match TRBD2. The CDR3 runs to 18 residues. Unmatched junction bases numbered 14, after V lost 3 bases and J lost 4 bases. Germline lookup yields CDR1 LGHDT and CDR2 YNNKEL (reference sequence). In DNA form, the CDR3 reads TGTGCCAGCAGCCAGAATGCGGGGGGCGGACCTATGTACAATGAGCAGTTCTTC. Translation: CASSQNAGGGPMYNEQFF.

There are many counts of this clonotype. The V gene is TRBV4-1, the J gene TRBJ2-2; no firm D call. This CDR3 has 12 residues. Trimming removed 5 bases from V and 6 bases from J, with 7 bases in between. The germline gives CDR1 MGHRA, CDR2 YSYEKL. For the CDR3, the DNA is TGCGCCAGCAGCAGGGTTGCCGGGGAGCTGTTTTTT. It yields the protein CASSRVAGELFF.

This clonotype is medium-sized by share. The chain is built from TRBV3-1 and TRBJ2-1; TRBD1 aligns across 8 bases. The CDR3 runs to 14 residues. Trimming took 5 bases from V and 10 from J; bases not matched to a gene: 10. CDR1 and CDR2 from the germline V gene are LGHDT and YNNKEL (reference sequence). Here the CDR3 DNA reads TGTGCCAGCAGCTCCCCGGGACAGGTAGGAGAGCAGTTCTTC. Translating gives CASSSPGQVGEQFF.

V usage is TRBV30 and J usage is TRBJ2-1, with 7 bases lining up with TRBD2. V shed 6 bases and J 2 bases; nucleotides not matched to a gene: 7. The CDR3 totals 14 residues. The germline gives CDR1 GTSNPN, CDR2 SVGIG (reference sequence). In DNA, the CDR3 is TGTGCCTGTTTCAAAGCGGGAACCTACAATGAGCAGTTCTTC. Protein: CACFKAGTYNEQFF.

As to this clonotype: This may be a read error: a much more frequent sequence differs by one nucleotide. The chain couples TRBV12-3 or TRBV12-4 to TRBJ2-2; tentatively, D is TRBD1 (6 bases). This CDR3 comprises 14 residues. V lost 5 bases to trimming and J lost 6 bases, with 13 bases between them. The CDR3 spells CASSIQGVPGELFF. DNA of the CDR3: TGTGCCAGCAGTATACAGGGTGTCCCCGGGGAGCTGTTTTTT.

This clonotype was picked up many times. V and J are TRBV11-2 and TRBJ2-7, with TRBD2 matching over 8 bases. Trimming took 1 base from V and 6 from J; bases not matched to a gene: 5. CDR1 SGHAT and CDR2 FQNNGV come from the germline V gene. The CDR3 is made up of 14 amino acids. The DNA for the CDR3 is TGTGCCAGCAGCTTAGCGGGGGGGCCTCTCGAGCAGTACTTC. As protein: CASSLAGGPLEQYF.

This clonotype is classed as large. The chain uses TRBV12-3 or TRBV12-4 and TRBJ1-2; D uncertain. V gave up 4 bases and J gave up 4 bases, with 10 bases separating them. The CDR3 length is 13 residues. CDR3 in DNA: TGTGCCAGCAGTTCCGGAGGGATCTATGGCTACACCTTC. Translating it yields CASSSGGIYGYTF.

The table lists this clonotype with a few counts. V usage is TRBV7-9 and J usage is TRBJ2-2; 7 bases are shared with TRBD1. The J segment lost 7 bases and the V segment lost 3 bases, leaving 5 bases of the junction unmatched. The CDR3 sequence is 14 residues long. CDR1 is SEHNR and CDR2 is FQNEAQ in the germline V gene (reference sequence). DNA of the CDR3: TGTGCCAGCAGCTTCCCGACAGGGTTCGGGGAGCTGTTTTTT. This codes for CASSFPTGFGELFF. Complete variable domain (other parts from reference TRBV7-9 and TRBJ2-2): DTGVSQNPRHKITKRGQNVTFRCDPISEHNRLYWYRQTLGQGPEFLTYFQNEAQLEKSRLLSDRFSAERPKGSFSTLEIQRTEQGDSAMYLCASSFPTGFGELFFGEGSRLTVL.

V usage is TRBV29-1 and J usage is TRBJ2-3; D ambiguous. Trimming took off 5 bases at V and 2 bases at J, with 11 bases between the two ends. The V gene's germline CDR1 is SQVTM and CDR2 ANQGSEA. CDR3 length: 13 amino acids. CDR3 coding DNA: TGCAGCGTTTCACGGGCTTCCACAGATACGCAGTATTTT. Translating gives CSVSRASTDTQYF.

V and J are TRBV10-2 and TRBJ2-7; possibly TRBD2 for D (5 bases). Germline-derived CDR1 and CDR2 are WSHSY and SAAADI. V lost 3 bases and J lost 9, with 9 bases in between. The CDR3 is 11 amino acids. Here the CDR3 reads CASSDLAAQYF. The DNA for the CDR3 is TGCGCCAGCAGTGACCTAGCAGCGCAGTACTTC.

This clonotype was found many times. The missing conserved phenylalanine or tryptophan at the end of this CDR3 makes a read error likely. CDR3 DNA sequence: TGTGCCAGCAGCTTTACGGGGGGGTTCTACAATGAGCAGTTCCTC. Amino acid sequence: CASSFTGGFYNEQFL. The V and J genes are TRBV7-6 and TRBJ2-1; 8 bases line up with TRBD2. Germline loops: CDR1 SGHVS, CDR2 FNYEAQ. V trimming: 3 bases; J trimming: 3 bases; junction bases outside the gene matches: 4. The CDR3 is 15 amino acids.

The sample holds many counts of this clonotype. The chain uses TRBV10-3 and TRBJ2-7; 7 bases map to TRBD1. Germline assignment: CDR1 ENHRY and CDR2 SYGVKD. The CDR3 length is 16 residues. Trimming took 0 bases from V and 6 from J; bases not matched to a gene: 11. CDR3: CAISESEPTGSGEQYF. As DNA, the CDR3 is TGTGCCATCAGTGAGTCGGAACCGACAGGGTCGGGCGAGCAGTACTTC.

This clonotype was counted at least ten times. The CDR3 protein is CASSLAEGQYF. CDR3 nucleotides: TGTGCCAGCAGCTTAGCGGAGGGGCAGTACTTC. The V call is TRBV7-2, the J call TRBJ2-7; a weak D match, TRBD2 (6 bases). In germline, CDR1 is SGHTA, CDR2 FQGNSA. The CDR3 runs 11 residues. Trimming took off 0 bases at V and 9 bases at J, with 6 bases between the two ends.

Comment on this clonotype: At one end, the junction sequence differs from germline, possibly due to a read error. The rearrangement links TRBV4-1 to TRBJ1-5, with TRBD1 matching 8 bases. CDR1 is MGHRA, CDR2 YSYEKL, per germline. The CDR3 spans 16 residues. CDR3 region: CASSQEGNRGSQPRHF. Here the CDR3 DNA reads TGCGCCAGCAGCCAAGAGGGCAACAGGGGGAGTCAGCCCCGGCATTTT.

This clonotype showed up many times. The chain links TRBV12-3 or TRBV12-4 to TRBJ2-3; D is perhaps TRBD2 (6 bases). Trimming shortened V by 5 bases and J by 15 bases, and 30 bases separated the two germline ends. The CDR3 totals 16 residues. The CDR3 bases are TGTGCCAGCAGTCCCGGGGGTGGAACTAGCACAGATACGAAATATTTT. Encoded protein: CASSPGGGTSTDTKYF.

This clonotype was observed many times. The rearrangement links TRBV5-5 to TRBJ2-2; D is perhaps TRBD1 (6 bases). V gave up 0 bases and J gave up 4 bases, with 10 bases separating them. This CDR3 region has 15 residues. Germline V gene lookup returns CDR1 SGHKS and CDR2 YYEKEE (reference sequence). CDR3 residues: CASSLVTGSTGELFF. The DNA of the CDR3 is TGTGCCAGCAGCTTGGTGACAGGCTCCACCGGGGAGCTGTTTTTT.

This clonotype was counted many times. This sequence joins TRBV29-1 and TRBJ2-6; D possibly corresponds to TRBD1 (6 bases). CDR3 length: 14 residues. Trimming pared 1 base from V and 4 bases from J, leaving 8 bases between. Germline values: CDR1 SQVTM, CDR2 ANQGSEA. The CDR3 nucleotides read TGCAGCGTTGAAGCAGGGGTCGGGGCCAACGTCCTGACTTTC. This sequence encodes CSVEAGVGANVLTF.

This rearrangement joins TRBV7-9 to TRBJ2-3; 12 bases match TRBD2. The CDR3 extends over 15 amino acids. V shed 2 bases and J 3 bases; nucleotides not matched to a gene: 0. Germline V gives CDR1 SEHNR, CDR2 FQNEAQ (reference sequence). The CDR3 protein is CASSLLAGGTDTQYF. The CDR3 DNA sequence: TGTGCCAGCAGCTTACTAGCGGGGGGGACAGATACGCAGTATTTT.